The entry below describes one TCR beta chain. At one end, the junction sequence differs from germline, possibly due to a read error. The record originates from a study of blood T cell repertoires in COVID-19. Study overall: COVID-19 samples collected from the United States, Italy and Spain covered acute and convalescent phases.

CDR1 and CDR2 from the germline V gene are WSHSY and SAAADI. The CDR3 runs to 14 residues. Self-reported history from a screening survey and questionnaire set each donor's cohort. The method was immunoSEQ multiplex PCR; TCRdb's version includes in-frame clones alone and lacks a portion of them. The sample lists fewer than 250,000 clones; around 86% were seen once. The gene calls are TRBV10-2 and TRBJ2-3; 11 bases are a match to TRBD2. This sequence was found in a man under 40 in a cohort exposed to, infected with or recovered from COVID-19 (not recorded which). The sample comprised PBMCs or T cells enriched from blood (not recorded which). CDR3 sequence reads: CASSESTLAGGSGF. DNA of the CDR3: TGCGCCAGCAGTGAGTCGACCTTAGCGGGAGGGTCAGGTTTT.